A single sample is the source of the 30 T cell receptor beta chains below, sequenced in a study of T cells after yellow fever vaccination. TCRdb reprocessed the 5' RACE reads with MiXCR, giving one entry per CDR3 protein. The sample holds around 600,000 distinct CDR3 sequences, 9% to 15% seen once. The sequencing here drew on PBMCs, taken on the day of the yellow fever booster vaccination. These receptors were obtained from a man aged 30-40 years who received the YFV17D yellow fever vaccine.

Only a few counts were recorded for this clonotype. The genes are TRBV7-2 and TRBJ2-2; 7 bases map to TRBD1. The CDR3 is made up of 17 amino acids. Germline CDR1 is SGHTA and CDR2 is FQGNSA. V shed 5 bases and J 5 bases; nucleotides not matched to a gene: 14. CDR3 amino acids: CASSPMLGAGGTGELFF. In DNA, the CDR3 is TGTGCCAGCAGCCCCATGCTCGGGGCAGGGGGAACCGGGGAGCTGTTTTTT.

This clonotype was found a few times. The chain carries TRBV7-2 and TRBJ2-7, with D perhaps TRBD2 (6 bases). CDR3 length: 17 amino acids. Trimming removed 0 bases from V and 6 bases from J, with 21 bases in between. In germline, CDR1 is SGHTA, CDR2 FQGNSA. CDR3 DNA sequence: TGTGCCAGCAGCTTAGCTAGCGGAACCGGCCCAAATCTCGAGCAGTACTTC. This encodes CASSLASGTGPNLEQYF.

The chain uses TRBV5-1 and TRBJ2-7, with TRBD1 matching 8 bases. CDR1 and CDR2 from the germline V gene are SGHRS and YFSETQ. V was pared by 1 base and J by 5 bases, with 5 bases of the junction left unmatched. This CDR3 is 14 amino acids long. The CDR3 coding sequence is TGCGCCAGCAGCTTGTCAACAGGGGGTCACGAGCAGTACTTC. This encodes CASSLSTGGHEQYF.

There are a few counts of this clonotype. This sequence joins TRBV5-1 and TRBJ2-7; 7 positions match TRBD2. V gave up 0 bases and J gave up 5 bases; unmatched junction bases: 5. CDR3 length: 14 residues. Germline V gene sequence: CDR1 SGHRS, CDR2 YFSETQ. As DNA, the CDR3 is TGCGCCAGCAGCTTGGGAGGGCGGGAGAACGAGCAGTACTTC. Translating gives CASSLGGRENEQYF.

This chain's CDR3 is CSARDLRGLAGGDEQFF. The CDR3 coding sequence is TGCAGTGCTAGAGATCTCAGAGGACTAGCGGGAGGCGATGAGCAGTTCTTC. V usage is TRBV20-1 and J usage is TRBJ2-1; 14 bases fit TRBD2. Germline loops: CDR1 DFQATT, CDR2 SNEGSKA (reference sequence). With 0 bases clipped from V and 8 bases from J, the junction kept 9 bases outside the gene matches. The CDR3 is 17 amino acids.

The chain is built from TRBV20-1 and TRBJ2-3; the D gene is possibly TRBD1 (7 bases). CDR1 is DFQATT and CDR2 is SNEGSKA in the germline V gene (reference sequence). This CDR3 is 15 amino acids long. Trimming shortened V by 6 bases and J by 6 bases, and 22 bases separated the two germline ends. CDR3 coding DNA: TGCAGTGCCCGAATCGGGTCAGGGGGGCCGGATACGCAGTATTTT. This translates into CSARIGSGGPDTQYF.

This sequence joins TRBV5-5 and TRBJ2-5; the match to TRBD2 covers 8 bases. The CDR3 covers 14 residues. The V and J ends lost 4 bases and 2 bases, in that order; junction bases with no gene match: 4. Per the germline V gene, CDR1 is SGHKS and CDR2 is YYEKEE (reference sequence). In DNA form, the CDR3 reads TGTGCCAGCAGCCATAGCGGGATACAAGAGACCCAGTACTTC. Protein product: CASSHSGIQETQYF. The whole variable domain, filled in from reference TRBV5-5 and TRBJ2-5, reads DAGVTQSPTHLIKTRGQQVTLRCSPISGHKSVSWYQQVLGQGPQFIFQYYEKEERGRGNFPDRFSARQFPNYSSELNVNALLLGDSALYLCASSHSGIQETQYFGPGTRLLVL.

This clonotype was seen a handful of times. It is unclear where the CDR3 begins or ends on the DNA, so no DNA is shown, and the CDR3 is as TCRdb lists it. V gene TRBV5-5 combines with J gene TRBJ1-2; whether TRBD1, the table's D call, matches the DNA was not checked. Germline-derived CDR1 and CDR2 are SGHKS and YYEKEE (reference sequence). Including both end residues, the CDR3 is 14 amino acids long. This CDR3 reads CATGNSVRGYGYTF.

The sample holds many counts of this clonotype. CDR3 sequence (DNA): TGCGCCAGCAGCTTACTAGCGGGGGGCCAAGAGACCCAGTACTTC. This codes for CASSLLAGGQETQYF. The rearrangement links TRBV5-1 to TRBJ2-5; TRBD2 agrees at 12 bases. This CDR3 comprises 15 residues. J was trimmed by 1 base and V by 2 bases; bases with no gene match: 0. CDR1 and CDR2 (germline): SGHRS, YFSETQ.

The table lists this clonotype with a few counts. This chain uses TRBV20-1 with TRBJ2-5, with 9 bases matching TRBD2. This CDR3 spans 14 amino acids. Germline values: CDR1 DFQATT, CDR2 SNEGSKA (reference sequence). Trimming at V came to 3 bases and at J to 5 bases, leaving 7 bases not matched to a gene. In nucleotides, the CDR3 is TGCAGTGCTAGTTCGTGGCGGGAGGGTGAGACCCAGTACTTC. Its protein is CSASSWREGETQYF.

This clonotype was counted only a few times. This rearrangement joins TRBV14 to TRBJ2-1; TRBD1 might be the D (6 bases). CDR3 length: 17 amino acids. Deletions cut 0 bases from V and 5 bases from J, with 17 bases between. CDR1 and CDR2 (germline): SGHDN, FVKESK. CDR3 sequence reads: CASSQDPTGLLNNEQFF. Written as DNA, the CDR3 is TGTGCCAGCAGCCAAGACCCTACAGGGCTACTCAACAATGAGCAGTTCTTC.

In this sample, this clonotype turned up a few times. This chain links TRBV20-1 with TRBJ2-5; perhaps TRBD1 as D (6 bases). Germline V CDR1 and CDR2: DFQATT, SNEGSKA (reference sequence). The CDR3 consists of 14 residues. Trimming stripped 4 bases from V and 5 bases from J, with 17 bases between. CDR3: CSATPGVPGETQYF. CDR3 nucleotides: TGCAGTGCTACGCCAGGGGTCCCAGGGGAGACCCAGTACTTC.

The chain uses TRBV7-8 and TRBJ2-2; either TRBD1 or TRBD2 may supply D (5 bases each). Germline CDR1 is SGHVS and CDR2 is FQNEAQ. Trimming took 7 bases from V and 6 from J, leaving 18 bases between them. The CDR3 sequence is 15 residues long. The CDR3 sequence is CASTPPGARAGELFF. CDR3 nucleotides: TGTGCCAGCACCCCGCCCGGGGCCCGGGCCGGGGAGCTGTTTTTT.

V and J are TRBV20-1 and TRBJ2-4; tentatively, D is TRBD1 or TRBD2 (5 bases each). The V and J ends lost 5 bases and 1 base respectively, with 12 bases between them. Germline V gene lookup returns CDR1 DFQATT and CDR2 SNEGSKA (reference sequence). This CDR3 is built from 14 residues. In DNA form, the CDR3 reads TGCAGTGCTGCAGGGACGCCGGCCAAAAACATTCAGTACTTC. It codes for CSAAGTPAKNIQYF.

The chain joins TRBV7-2 to TRBJ1-4; D might be TRBD1 (5 bases). This CDR3 comprises 14 residues. V dropped 5 bases and J dropped 12 bases, with 19 bases sitting between them. Germline CDR1 is SGHTA and CDR2 is FQGNSA. This CDR3 is CASSLEGIGNELFF. As DNA, the CDR3 is TGTGCCAGCAGCCTAGAGGGGATTGGAAATGAACTGTTTTTT.

The rearrangement uses TRBV7-9 and TRBJ2-4; D not certain. This CDR3 is 16 amino acids long. Germline V gives CDR1 SEHNR, CDR2 FQNEAQ (reference sequence). The V and J ends lost 1 base and 2 bases respectively, with 12 bases between them. CDR3 region: CASSLVPERTKNIQYF. CDR3 DNA sequence: TGTGCCAGCAGCTTAGTCCCCGAGCGTACCAAAAACATTCAGTACTTC. Together with reference TRBV7-9 and TRBJ2-4, the CDR3 gives the full variable domain: DTGVSQNPRHKITKRGQNVTFRCDPISEHNRLYWYRQTLGQGPEFLTYFQNEAQLEKSRLLSDRFSAERPKGSFSTLEIQRTEQGDSAMYLCASSLVPERTKNIQYFGAGTRLSVL.

This clonotype came up a few times. The chain's CDR3 is CASLAGGGETQYF. In nucleotides, the CDR3 is TGTGCCAGCTTAGCGGGCGGAGGGGAGACCCAGTACTTC. The rearrangement uses TRBV7-2 and TRBJ2-5; 7 positions agree with TRBD2. The CDR3 covers 13 residues. The germline gives CDR1 SGHTA, CDR2 FQGNSA. J gave up 5 bases and V 8 bases, and 8 bases lay outside the gene matches.

This clonotype was counted between two and nine times. The CDR3 DNA is TGTGCCAGCAGCTTAGCTGGGGGGACTAATGAAAAACTGTTTTTT. Translation gives CASSLAGGTNEKLFF. The chain employs TRBV7-8 and TRBJ1-4; possibly TRBD1 for D (5 bases). This CDR3 has 15 amino acids. Germline V gene sequence: CDR1 SGHVS, CDR2 FQNEAQ. Deletions cut 0 bases from V and 2 bases from J, with 7 bases between.

This clonotype has more than one count but fewer than ten. V is TRBV10-1 and J is TRBJ2-1, with TRBD2 matching 11 bases. V shed 3 bases and J 4 bases; nucleotides not matched to a gene: 11. There are 18 residues in the CDR3. From germline, CDR1 is WNHNN and CDR2 SYGVQD (reference sequence). Here the CDR3 reads CASSDSRPRTSGYNEQFF. For the CDR3, the DNA is TGCGCCAGCAGTGATAGTCGCCCCCGGACTAGCGGGTACAATGAGCAGTTCTTC.

This clonotype turned up a few times. The chain carries TRBV5-6 and TRBJ1-5; D not certain. Trimming pared 3 bases from V and 5 bases from J, leaving 18 bases between. The germline V gene encodes CDR1 SGHDT and CDR2 YYEEEE. CDR3 length equals 16 residues. CDR3 nucleotides: TGTGCCAGCAGCTACTGGACCATTCTGAGGGATCAGCCCCAGCATTTT. It translates to CASSYWTILRDQPQHF.

V and J are TRBV6-2 or TRBV6-3 and TRBJ2-1; 8 bases are a match to TRBD2. The V segment lost 5 bases and the J segment 2 bases; nucleotides outside the gene matches: 8. Germline V gene sequence: CDR1 MNHEY, CDR2 SVGEGT. This CDR3 has 16 residues. DNA for the CDR3: TGTGCCAGCAGTGGAGATCTAGCGGGTGCCTACAATGAGCAGTTCTTC. It specifies CASSGDLAGAYNEQFF.

The genes are TRBV6-2 or TRBV6-3 and TRBJ2-7; 15 bases fit TRBD2. CDR3 length equals 15 residues. Losses at the gene ends were 2 bases for V and 7 bases for J; bases not matched to a gene: 3. In germline, CDR1 is MNHEY, CDR2 SVGEGT. The CDR3 region is CASSYTGLAGGEQYF. As DNA, the CDR3 is TGTGCCAGCAGTTACACAGGACTAGCGGGAGGGGAGCAGTACTTC.

The chain has TRBV27 and TRBJ2-1; TRBD1 matches 9 bases. The junction had 16 bases not matched to a gene; V was cut back by 0 bases and J by 7 bases. This CDR3 spans 19 amino acids. Germline CDR1 is MNHEY and CDR2 is SMNVEV (reference sequence). For the CDR3, the DNA is TGTGCCAGCAGTTTATCTCACGCCCTCGGGACAGGGTGGTCGAATGAGCAGTTCTTC. This sequence encodes CASSLSHALGTGWSNEQFF.

The chain couples TRBV20-1 to TRBJ2-5, with unresolved D. The V end lost 7 bases, the J end lost 2 bases, and 17 bases lay between the germline ends. Germline V gene lookup returns CDR1 DFQATT and CDR2 SNEGSKA (reference sequence). The CDR3 has 14 residues. The DNA of the CDR3 is TGCAGTGGCCTCTTTGGAAGAAGGCAAGAGACCCAGTACTTC. Translating it yields CSGLFGRRQETQYF.

This clonotype was found a few times. The chain combines TRBV5-6 with TRBJ2-1, with a tentative D call TRBD2 (6 bases). Trimming removed 4 bases from V and 5 bases from J, with 19 bases in between. This CDR3 is built from 16 residues. In germline, CDR1 is SGHDT, CDR2 YYEEEE. The CDR3 nucleotides are TGTGCCAGCAGCAGATTAGCGGCCACGGGTGACAATGAGCAGTTCTTC. This translates into CASSRLAATGDNEQFF. Complete variable domain (other parts from reference TRBV5-6 and TRBJ2-1): DAGVTQSPTHLIKTRGQQVTLRCSPKSGHDTVSWYQQALGQGPQFIFQYYEEEERQRGNFPDRFSGHQFPNYSSELNVNALLLGDSALYLCASSRLAATGDNEQFFGPGTRLTVL.

V gene TRBV3-1 combines with J gene TRBJ2-3; 7 positions agree with TRBD2. The trim removed 3 bases at V and 6 bases at J, leaving 3 bases unmatched. Germline CDR1 LGHDT, CDR2 YNNKEL (reference sequence). The CDR3 is 13 amino acids. The CDR3 is CASSQQGGDTQYF. In DNA form, the CDR3 reads TGTGCCAGCAGCCAGCAGGGAGGGGATACGCAGTATTTT.

In this sample, this clonotype turned up a few times. The chain links TRBV10-3 to TRBJ2-2, with TRBD2 matching over 12 bases. With 6 bases clipped from V and 5 bases from J, the junction kept 13 bases outside the gene matches. CDR3 size: 18 residues. From germline, CDR1 is ENHRY and CDR2 SYGVKD. CDR3: CAISPVVSGTSGTGELFF. CDR3 DNA: TGTGCCATCAGCCCTGTAGTCTCCGGGACTAGCGGGACCGGGGAGCTGTTTTTT.

The V call is TRBV15, the J call TRBJ2-4; D is perhaps TRBD1 (5 bases). Between the trimmed V and J ends, which lost 4 bases and 6 bases, there was a span of 16 bases. This CDR3 spans 15 amino acids. Germline-derived CDR1 and CDR2 are LNHNV and YYDKDF (reference sequence). The CDR3 here is CATSNGPNQGNIQYF. In DNA form, the CDR3 reads TGTGCCACCAGCAACGGGCCTAACCAGGGAAACATTCAGTACTTC. Full variable domain (remainder filled in from reference TRBV15 and TRBJ2-4): DAMVIQNPRYQVTQFGKPVTLSCSQTLNHNVMYWYQQKSSQAPKLLFHYYDKDFNNEADTPDNFQSRRPNTSFCFLDIRSPGLGDTAMYLCATSNGPNQGNIQYFGAGTRLSVL.

The CDR3 sequence: CASSHFRAPASNEQFF. In nucleotides, the CDR3 is TGTGCCAGCAGCCACTTTCGCGCACCTGCTAGCAATGAGCAGTTCTTC. The gene calls are TRBV11-2 and TRBJ2-1, with D hard to call. This CDR3 contains 16 residues. Looked up from germline, CDR1 is SGHAT and CDR2 is FQNNGV. The V end lost 5 bases, the J end lost 6 bases, and 20 bases lay between the germline ends.

The chain recombines TRBV3-1 with TRBJ2-1; D is undetermined. V shed 2 bases and J shed 3 bases, with 14 bases lying between them. CDR1 is LGHDT and CDR2 is YNNKEL in the germline V gene (reference sequence). The CDR3 consists of 16 residues. This CDR3 is CASSQTANVNYNEQFF. Written as DNA, the CDR3 is TGTGCCAGCAGCCAAACCGCCAATGTGAACTACAATGAGCAGTTCTTC.